The sample holds one count of the clone carrying this T cell receptor beta chain. No antigen is known for it. The record originates from a study of cytomegalovirus exposure and HLA in healthy donors. Findings and caveats of the study: In a later analysis, TCR beta V- and J-gene trimming was associated with a missense DCLRE1C variant.

Deletions cut 4 bases from V and 2 bases from J, with 12 bases between. The CDR3 is 15 amino acids. Germline CDR1 SGHDT, CDR2 YYEEEE. The PCR ran on 60 Vbeta and 13 Jbeta primers. Profiled with immunoSEQ multiplex PCR; TCRdb holds only in-frame clones, not every one. Of 110,000 to 150,000 clones in the sample, 60% to 75% were seen once. This chain connects TRBV5-6 to TRBJ2-2; maybe TRBD2 (7 bases). The TCR was taken from a young man in good health and CMV-seronegative. Sequenced material: PBMCs. CDR3 DNA sequence: TGTGCCAGCAGCACGGGGGGCCTTAACACCGGGGAGCTGTTTTTT. Its protein is CASSTGGLNTGELFF.